One sample yielded the 17 T cell receptor beta chains listed below, sequenced in a study of long-term antiretroviral therapy in people with HIV (dated by TCRdb to between 2022 and 2023). The immunoSEQ hsTCRB v3.0 assay was used at survey level resolution to sequence the TRB variable region. TCRdb mirrors the immuneACCESS table, restricted to in-frame sequences. Some clones are absent from its copies; in checked studies, under half trace to an unresolved V gene, and the reason for the others is unknown. Counted in this sample were 25,000 to 35,000 clones; roughly 73% of them appeared once. About a tenth of the sample is in the top ten clones. The sample was unsorted PBMCs, taken 1.5 years before starting antiretroviral therapy. Receptors were obtained from a man between 18 and 35 years old with HIV.

V gene TRBV30 combines with J gene TRBJ2-5; D might be TRBD1 or TRBD2, each matching 5 bases. The CDR3 totals 14 residues. V lost 7 bases and J 7 bases, leaving 22 bases between the germline ends. Germline CDR1 and CDR2: GTSNPN and SVGIG (reference sequence). CDR3 nucleotide sequence: TGTGCCTTTCTCCCTCGGGCTAGTGGGGGGACCCAGTACTTC. This gives the protein CAFLPRASGGTQYF.

In this sample, this clone turned up a few times. V and J are TRBV28 and TRBJ1-5, with D perhaps matching TRBD1 (6 bases). V shed 7 bases and J shed 0 bases, with 16 bases lying between them. This CDR3 has 16 amino acids. In germline, CDR1 is MDHEN, CDR2 SYDVKM. The DNA for the CDR3 is TGTGCCAGCACGCCCCACGGGACATTTAGCAATCAGCCCCAGCATTTT. Encoded protein: CASTPHGTFSNQPQHF.

The gene calls are TRBV10-1 and TRBJ1-2, with D maybe TRBD1 (6 bases). In germline, CDR1 is WNHNN, CDR2 SYGVQD (reference sequence). The V gene lost 2 bases and the J gene lost 8 bases, with 21 bases spanning the gap. This CDR3 is built from 16 residues. The CDR3 loop reads CASSEATSVEGGGYTF. The CDR3 DNA follows: TGCGCCAGCAGTGAGGCGACCAGTGTGGAGGGGGGAGGCTACACCTTC.

V is TRBV18 and J is TRBJ2-5, with 9 bases fitting TRBD1. The J call may not be correct, given that the DNA end is closer to TRBJ2-7. The CDR3 covers 16 residues. Germline V gene data show CDR1 as KGHSH and CDR2 as LQKENI. CDR3 sequence: CASSPRPGQGSYEQYF. CDR3 DNA: TGTGCCAGCTCACCCCGACCGGGACAGGGATCCTACGAGCAGTACTTC.

As DNA, the CDR3 is TGTGCCAGTAGTCAGGGTCGCTACGAGCAGTACTTC. Its translation: CASSQGRYEQYF. The J gene is TRBJ2-7, the V gene TRBV19, with D possibly being TRBD1 (5 bases). V lost 5 bases and J 3 bases, leaving 8 bases between the germline ends. This CDR3 spans 12 amino acids. Germline V gives CDR1 LNHDA, CDR2 SQIVND (reference sequence).

The rearrangement joins TRBV29-1 to TRBJ2-7; perhaps TRBD2 as D (5 bases). CDR3 length: 12 amino acids. Trimming cost V 4 bases and J 7 bases, with 14 bases left between them. Germline V CDR1 and CDR2: SQVTM, ANQGSEA. CDR3 DNA sequence: TGCAGCGTTGCCGGACTGGGTAGGGAGCAGTACTTC. Protein sequence: CSVAGLGREQYF.

V gene TRBV4-1 combines with J gene TRBJ1-4; 7 nucleotides align to TRBD1. Germline V lookup: CDR1 MGHRA, CDR2 YSYEKL. Trimming took 1 base from V and 4 from J; bases not matched to a gene: 9. This CDR3 has 17 amino acids. In nucleotides, the CDR3 is TGCGCCAGCAGCCAAGTTTCTGGGACAGAAAATAATGAAAAACTGTTTTTT. Translation gives CASSQVSGTENNEKLFF.

The V and J genes are TRBV6-6 and TRBJ2-2; D call uncertain. V shed 2 bases and J shed 2 bases, with 0 bases lying between them. Looked up from germline, CDR1 is MNHNY and CDR2 is SVGAGI (reference sequence). CDR3 length: 12 residues. The CDR3 spells CASSYNTGELFF. CDR3 DNA sequence: TGTGCCAGCAGTTACAACACCGGGGAGCTGTTTTTT.

Here the CDR3 reads CASSLSSLTYEQYF. CDR3 sequence (DNA): TGTGCCAGCAGTTTATCGTCTCTCACCTACGAGCAGTACTTC. The genes are TRBV27 and TRBJ2-7; D call uncertain. Germline V gene data show CDR1 as MNHEY and CDR2 as SMNVEV (reference sequence). V was shortened by 0 bases and J by 2 bases, with 8 bases between the two germline ends. The CDR3 is 14 amino acids.

The V and J genes are TRBV18 and TRBJ1-1; D is ambiguous. The ends were cut back, 0 bases at V and 0 bases at J, with 11 bases in the middle. Germline CDR1 KGHSH, CDR2 LQKENI. The length of the CDR3 is 16 residues. The CDR3 is CASSPPSPAMNTEAFF. The CDR3 region has the DNA TGTGCCAGCTCACCACCGTCCCCCGCTATGAACACTGAAGCTTTCTTT.

This chain connects TRBV29-1 to TRBJ1-2; 9 bases match TRBD1. The CDR3 sequence is 15 residues long. The trim removed 3 bases at V and 4 bases at J, leaving 9 bases unmatched. Germline V CDR1 and CDR2: SQVTM, ANQGSEA. DNA for the CDR3: TGCAGCGTTGAGACCCCCCCGGACAGGGGCTATGGCTACACCTTC. This sequence encodes CSVETPPDRGYGYTF.

The rearrangement links TRBV29-1 to TRBJ2-1; D perhaps matches TRBD1 (6 bases). The germline CDR1 and CDR2 sequences are SQVTM and ANQGSEA. The CDR3 runs to 13 residues. V lost 7 bases, J lost 3 bases, and 13 bases lay in between. The CDR3 DNA sequence: TGCAGCGCGCCGTGGACAGACTACAATGAGCAGTTCTTC. This gives the protein CSAPWTDYNEQFF.

The genes are TRBV5-1 and TRBJ2-1; maybe TRBD1 (9 bases). Germline V gives CDR1 SGHRS, CDR2 YFSETQ. The germline V and J ends were trimmed by 4 bases and 4 bases, with 33 bases remaining between them. This CDR3 region has 21 residues. The CDR3 sequence: CASSQTGGTGPTSGFYNEQFF. CDR3 bases: TGCGCCAGCAGCCAAACGGGGGGGACAGGGCCTACCTCGGGCTTTTACAATGAGCAGTTCTTC.

The V call is TRBV5-4, the J call TRBJ1-5, with no clear D. This CDR3 has 13 amino acids. V dropped 4 bases and J dropped 7 bases, with 12 bases sitting between them. The V gene's germline CDR1 is SGHNT and CDR2 YYREEE (reference sequence). The CDR3 sequence is CASSPSPEQPQHF. The CDR3 DNA reads as TGTGCCAGCAGCCCCTCACCTGAGCAGCCCCAGCATTTT. Drawing the rest from reference TRBV5-4 and TRBJ1-5, the complete variable domain is ETGVTQSPTHLIKTRGQQVTLRCSSQSGHNTVSWYQQALGQGPQFIFQYYREEENGRGNFPPRFSGLQFPNYSSELNVNALELDDSALYLCASSPSPEQPQHFGDGTRLSIL.

The chain has TRBV28 and TRBJ2-7; tentatively, D is TRBD1 (6 bases). V was clipped by 4 bases and J by 7 bases, with 17 bases between them. The CDR3 extends over 14 amino acids. Per germline, CDR1 MDHEN and CDR2 SYDVKM. The CDR3 here is CASSYTRDTQEQYF. DNA for the CDR3: TGTGCCAGCAGTTACACCCGGGACACTCAGGAGCAGTACTTC.

This clone occurred once. The genes are TRBV6-1 and TRBJ1-3; no firm D call. Per the germline V gene, CDR1 is MNHNS and CDR2 is SASEGT. The CDR3 loop spans 15 amino acids. V was clipped by 6 bases and J by 1 base, with 13 bases between them. The CDR3 DNA reads TGTGCCAGCAGACTAGAACTGAGATCTGGAAACACCATATATTTT. Its translation is CASRLELRSGNTIYF.

The J gene is TRBJ1-3, the V gene TRBV13, with a possible D match to TRBD1 (5 bases). The CDR3 runs to 17 residues. In germline, CDR1 is PRHDT, CDR2 FYEKMQ (reference sequence). The V end lost 5 bases, the J end lost 0 bases, and 17 bases lay between the germline ends. CDR3 sequence (DNA): TGTGCCAGCAGCCCCCTGGGGGATCTGAGCTCTGGAAACACCATATATTTT. Translated, it gives CASSPLGDLSSGNTIYF.